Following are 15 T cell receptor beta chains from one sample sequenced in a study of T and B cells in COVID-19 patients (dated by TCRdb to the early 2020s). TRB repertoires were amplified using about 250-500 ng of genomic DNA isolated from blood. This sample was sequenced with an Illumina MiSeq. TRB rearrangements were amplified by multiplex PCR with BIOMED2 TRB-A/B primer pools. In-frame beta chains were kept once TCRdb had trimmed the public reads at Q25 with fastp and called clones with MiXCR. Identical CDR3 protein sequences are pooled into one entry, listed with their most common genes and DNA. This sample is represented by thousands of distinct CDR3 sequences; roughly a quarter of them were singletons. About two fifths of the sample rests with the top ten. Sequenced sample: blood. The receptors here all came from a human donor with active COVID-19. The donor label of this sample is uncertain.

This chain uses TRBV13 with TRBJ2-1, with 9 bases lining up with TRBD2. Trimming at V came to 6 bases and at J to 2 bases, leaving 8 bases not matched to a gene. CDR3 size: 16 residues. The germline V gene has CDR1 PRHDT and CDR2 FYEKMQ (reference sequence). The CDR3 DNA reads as TGTGCCAGCAGTCCTGCGGGCGGGGGGGCCTACAATGAGCAGTTCTTC. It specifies CASSPAGGGAYNEQFF.

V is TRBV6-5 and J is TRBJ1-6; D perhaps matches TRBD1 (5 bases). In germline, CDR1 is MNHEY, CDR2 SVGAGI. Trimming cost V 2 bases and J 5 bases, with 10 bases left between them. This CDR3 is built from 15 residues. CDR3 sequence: CASSYDRRDNSPLHF. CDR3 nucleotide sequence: TGTGCCAGCAGTTACGACAGAAGAGATAATTCACCCCTCCACTTT.

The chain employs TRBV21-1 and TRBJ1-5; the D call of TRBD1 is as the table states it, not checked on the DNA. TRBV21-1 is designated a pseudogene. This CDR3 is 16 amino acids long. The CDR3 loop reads CASSIYLRGSNQPQHF. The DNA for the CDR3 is TGTGCCAGCAGCATTTACCTAAGGGGTAGCAATCAGCCCCAGCATTTT.

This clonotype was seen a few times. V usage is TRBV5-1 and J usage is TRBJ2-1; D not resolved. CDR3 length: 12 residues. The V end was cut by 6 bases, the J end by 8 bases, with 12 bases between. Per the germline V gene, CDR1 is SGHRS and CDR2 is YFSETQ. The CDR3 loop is CASTLEWDEQFF. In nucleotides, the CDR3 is TGCGCCAGCACCCTCGAGTGGGATGAGCAGTTCTTC.

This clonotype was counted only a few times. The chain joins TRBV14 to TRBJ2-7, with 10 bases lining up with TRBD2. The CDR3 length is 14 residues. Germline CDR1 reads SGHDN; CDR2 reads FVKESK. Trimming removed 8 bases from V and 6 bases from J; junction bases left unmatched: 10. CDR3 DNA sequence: TGTGCCAGCGAGCGGGGGGGCTTTACCGGCGAGCAGTACTTC. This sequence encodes CASERGGFTGEQYF. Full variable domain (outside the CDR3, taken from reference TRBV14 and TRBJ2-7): EAGVTQFPSHSVIEKGQTVTLRCDPISGHDNLYWYRRVMGKEIKFLLHFVKESKQDESGMPNNRFLAERTGGTYSTLKVQPAELEDSGVYFCASERGGFTGEQYFGPGTRLTVT.

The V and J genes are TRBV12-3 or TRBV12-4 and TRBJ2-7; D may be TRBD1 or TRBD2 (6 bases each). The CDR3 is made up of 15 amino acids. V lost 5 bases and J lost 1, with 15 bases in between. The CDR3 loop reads CASSPGGGQSYEQYF. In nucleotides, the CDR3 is TGTGCCAGCAGTCCCGGTGGGGGGCAGTCCTACGAGCAGTACTTC.

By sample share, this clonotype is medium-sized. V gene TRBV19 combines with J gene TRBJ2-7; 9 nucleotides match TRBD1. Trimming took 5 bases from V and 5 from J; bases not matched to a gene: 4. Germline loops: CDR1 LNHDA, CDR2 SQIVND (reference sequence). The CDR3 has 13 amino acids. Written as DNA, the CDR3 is TGTGCCAGTAGTGACAGGGGGGTAAACGAGCAGTACTTC. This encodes CASSDRGVNEQYF.

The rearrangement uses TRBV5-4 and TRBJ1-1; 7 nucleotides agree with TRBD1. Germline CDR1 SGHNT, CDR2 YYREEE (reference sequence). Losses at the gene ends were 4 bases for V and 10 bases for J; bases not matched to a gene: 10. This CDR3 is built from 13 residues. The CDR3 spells CASSLQGELRAFF. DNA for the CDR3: TGTGCCAGCAGCCTGCAGGGGGAGTTAAGAGCTTTCTTT. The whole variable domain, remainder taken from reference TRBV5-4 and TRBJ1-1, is ETGVTQSPTHLIKTRGQQVTLRCSSQSGHNTVSWYQQALGQGPQFIFQYYREEENGRGNFPPRFSGLQFPNYSSELNVNALELDDSALYLCASSLQGELRAFFGQGTRLTVV.

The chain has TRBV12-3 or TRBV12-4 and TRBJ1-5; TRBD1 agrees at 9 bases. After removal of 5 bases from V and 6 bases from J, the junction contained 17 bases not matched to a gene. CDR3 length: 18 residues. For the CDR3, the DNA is TGTGCCAGCAGTGAAAATCCCGGGACAGGGCTAATTGGTCAGCCCCAGCATTTT. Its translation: CASSENPGTGLIGQPQHF.

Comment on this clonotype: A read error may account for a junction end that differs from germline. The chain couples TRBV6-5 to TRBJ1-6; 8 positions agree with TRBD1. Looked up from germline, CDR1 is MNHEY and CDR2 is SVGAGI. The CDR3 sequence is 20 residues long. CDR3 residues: CAISYSGRQGQGSYNSPLHF. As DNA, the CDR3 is TGTGCCATCAGTTACTCCGGCCGACAGGGGCAAGGCTCCTATAATTCACCCCTCCACTTT.

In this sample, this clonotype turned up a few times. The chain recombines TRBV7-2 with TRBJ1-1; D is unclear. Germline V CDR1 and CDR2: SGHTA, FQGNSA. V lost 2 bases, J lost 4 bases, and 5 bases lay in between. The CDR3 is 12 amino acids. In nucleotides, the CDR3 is TGTGCCAGCAGCTTAAGAGGCACTGAAGCTTTCTTT. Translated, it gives CASSLRGTEAFF.

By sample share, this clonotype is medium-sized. The CDR3 region has the DNA TGTGCCAGCAGTTTGTCGGTTGCAGATACGCAGTATTTT. Translated, it gives CASSLSVADTQYF. The chain employs TRBV27 and TRBJ2-3; D uncertain. V lost 3 bases, J lost 4 bases, and 8 bases lay in between. Per the germline V gene, CDR1 is MNHEY and CDR2 is SMNVEV (reference sequence). This CDR3 spans 13 amino acids.

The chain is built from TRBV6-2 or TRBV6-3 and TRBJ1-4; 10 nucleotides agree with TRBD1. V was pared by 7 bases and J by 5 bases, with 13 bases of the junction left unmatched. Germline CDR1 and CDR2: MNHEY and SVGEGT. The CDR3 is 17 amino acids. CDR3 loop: CASNDRGRAKENEKLFF. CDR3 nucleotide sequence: TGTGCCAGCAACGACAGGGGGCGCGCAAAGGAGAATGAAAAACTGTTTTTT.

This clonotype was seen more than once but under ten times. The CDR3 bases are TGCAGTGCTTCGGGACAGGCCTACGAGCAGTACTTC. This sequence encodes CSASGQAYEQYF. The rearrangement links TRBV20-1 to TRBJ2-7; TRBD1 matches at 8 bases. The trim removed 5 bases at V and 2 bases at J, leaving 2 bases unmatched. The CDR3 contains 12 residues. The germline V gene has CDR1 DFQATT and CDR2 SNEGSKA (reference sequence).

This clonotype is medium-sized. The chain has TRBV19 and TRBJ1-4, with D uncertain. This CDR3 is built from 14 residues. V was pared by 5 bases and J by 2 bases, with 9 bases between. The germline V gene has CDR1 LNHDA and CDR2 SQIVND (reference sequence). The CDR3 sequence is CASSSGATNEKLFF. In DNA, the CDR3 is TGTGCCAGTAGTTCGGGAGCTACTAATGAAAAACTGTTTTTT. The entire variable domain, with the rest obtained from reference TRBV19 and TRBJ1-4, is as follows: DGGITQSPKYLFRKEGQNVTLSCEQNLNHDAMYWYRQDPGQGLRLIYYSQIVNDFQKGDIAEGYSVSREKKESFPLTVTSAQKNPTAFYLCASSSGATNEKLFFGSGTQLSVL.